This passage covers 12 T cell receptor beta chains from one sample sequenced in a study of blood T cell repertoires in COVID-19. TCRdb's copy holds only in-frame clones and misses some; the assay was immunoSEQ multiplex PCR. The data hold over 400,000 clones, with approximately 90% observed a single time. Sequences were obtained from PBMCs or T cells enriched from blood (not recorded which). The receptor source for this set is a woman aged 60 to 75 who had recovered from COVID-19.

The chain recombines TRBV19 with TRBJ2-2; 8 positions agree with TRBD2. CDR3 length equals 17 residues. The germline V gene encodes CDR1 LNHDA and CDR2 SQIVND (reference sequence). The V segment lost 5 bases and the J segment 1 base; nucleotides outside the gene matches: 9. The CDR3 sequence: CASSPVAGIENTGELFF. In DNA, the CDR3 is TGTGCCAGTAGTCCTGTAGCGGGGATAGAGAACACCGGGGAGCTGTTTTTT.

This clone was observed a few times. V usage is TRBV12-5 and J usage is TRBJ1-6; D unresolved. CDR3 length: 15 amino acids. Trimming stripped 1 base from V and 0 bases from J, with 4 bases between. Germline V gene data show CDR1 as LGHNT and CDR2 as FRNRAP. CDR3 DNA: TGTGCTAGTGGTTTGGCGAGCTCCTATAATTCACCCCTCCACTTT. Residues: CASGLASSYNSPLHF.

The CDR3 sequence: CATSSPSLTETQYF. CDR3 nucleotide sequence: TGTGCCACCAGCAGCCCTAGCCTGACGGAGACCCAGTACTTC. The rearrangement links TRBV15 to TRBJ2-5, with TRBD2 as a possible D gene (5 bases). The CDR3 has 14 residues. V lost 3 bases and J lost 5, with 13 bases in between. Germline assignment: CDR1 LNHNV and CDR2 YYDKDF (reference sequence).

Note on this clone: One end of the junction is discordant with germline, which a read error may explain. The chain is built from TRBV7-9 and TRBJ1-2, with a weak D call TRBD1 (6 bases). CDR1 is SEHNR, CDR2 FQNEAQ, per germline (reference sequence). CDR3 length: 14 residues. The CDR3 spells CASSIAEGVNGYTF. Here the CDR3 DNA reads TGTGCCAGCAGCATAGCCGAGGGGGTGAATGGCTACACCTTC. Full variable domain (missing parts from reference TRBV7-9 and TRBJ1-2): DTGVSQNPRHKITKRGQNVTFRCDPISEHNRLYWYRQTLGQGPEFLTYFQNEAQLEKSRLLSDRFSAERPKGSFSTLEIQRTEQGDSAMYLCASSIAEGVNGYTFGSGTRLTVV.

The rearrangement links TRBV2 to TRBJ1-2; D gene uncertain. The V end lost 6 bases, the J end lost 4 bases, and 9 bases lay between the germline ends. Germline V gene lookup returns CDR1 SNHLY and CDR2 FYNNEI. This CDR3 has 12 amino acids. This CDR3 reads CASREAGYGYTF. Written as DNA, the CDR3 is TGTGCCAGCAGGGAGGCCGGCTATGGCTACACCTTC.

V is TRBV19 and J is TRBJ1-3; perhaps TRBD1 as D (5 bases). Germline CDR1 reads LNHDA; CDR2 reads SQIVND (reference sequence). Trimming removed 6 bases at V and 0 bases at J, with 12 bases between. The CDR3 runs 15 residues. The CDR3 bases are TGTGCCAGTAGGCAGGGCGGCCACTCTGGAAACACCATATATTTT. It yields the protein CASRQGGHSGNTIYF.

This chain links TRBV4-1 with TRBJ2-5, with 10 bases identical to TRBD2. The germline V gene has CDR1 MGHRA and CDR2 YSYEKL. Trimming removed 0 bases from V and 6 bases from J; junction bases left unmatched: 7. CDR3 size: 16 residues. The CDR3 sequence: CASSQDGGAGGKTQYF. CDR3 nucleotides: TGCGCCAGCAGCCAAGATGGGGGAGCGGGGGGGAAGACCCAGTACTTC.

The chain recombines TRBV27 with TRBJ2-7; no definite D call. This CDR3 region has 15 residues. The V end was cut by 3 bases, the J end by 2 bases, with 14 bases between. Germline V gives CDR1 MNHEY, CDR2 SMNVEV (reference sequence). The CDR3 nucleotides read TGTGCCAGCAGTTTGATTGGTGCCTATACCTACGAGCAGTACTTC. Residues: CASSLIGAYTYEQYF.

The table lists this clone with a count of one. In the same sample, other DNA sequences code for this CDR3. J is TRBJ2-1 and V is TRBV9, with 8 bases lining up with TRBD2. Losses at the gene ends were 0 bases for V and 8 bases for J; bases not matched to a gene: 4. The V gene's germline CDR1 is SGDLS and CDR2 YYNGEE. The CDR3 length is 14 residues. The CDR3 region is CASSVVSGGDEQFF. As DNA, the CDR3 is TGTGCCAGCAGCGTAGTGTCGGGAGGGGATGAGCAGTTCTTC.

This sequence joins TRBV3-1 (or the pseudogene TRBV3-2) and TRBJ2-3; 9 nucleotides line up with TRBD1. Germline-derived CDR1 and CDR2 are LGHDT and YNNKEL (reference sequence). The CDR3 covers 13 residues. The trim removed 0 bases at V and 14 bases at J, leaving 6 bases unmatched. CDR3 coding DNA: TGTGCCAGCAGCCAAGAGGCTACAGGGGGCTTGTATTTT. Translation: CASSQEATGGLYF.

This chain joins TRBV5-1 and TRBJ2-3, with D perhaps TRBD1 (6 bases). Germline V lookup: CDR1 SGHRS, CDR2 YFSETQ. V was clipped by 4 bases and J by 2 bases, with 14 bases between them. CDR3 length: 15 residues. CDR3 amino acids: CASSPGTHSTDTQYF. CDR3 in DNA: TGCGCCAGCAGCCCCGGGACACACTCCACAGATACGCAGTATTTT.

The chain uses TRBV10-3 and TRBJ2-3; 7 nucleotides agree with TRBD2. The V segment lost 4 bases and the J segment 6 bases; nucleotides outside the gene matches: 1. CDR1 and CDR2 (germline): ENHRY, SYGVKD. CDR3 size: 12 residues. The CDR3 here is CAISGGGDTQYF. CDR3 nucleotide sequence: TGTGCCATCAGTGGGGGAGGGGATACGCAGTATTTT.